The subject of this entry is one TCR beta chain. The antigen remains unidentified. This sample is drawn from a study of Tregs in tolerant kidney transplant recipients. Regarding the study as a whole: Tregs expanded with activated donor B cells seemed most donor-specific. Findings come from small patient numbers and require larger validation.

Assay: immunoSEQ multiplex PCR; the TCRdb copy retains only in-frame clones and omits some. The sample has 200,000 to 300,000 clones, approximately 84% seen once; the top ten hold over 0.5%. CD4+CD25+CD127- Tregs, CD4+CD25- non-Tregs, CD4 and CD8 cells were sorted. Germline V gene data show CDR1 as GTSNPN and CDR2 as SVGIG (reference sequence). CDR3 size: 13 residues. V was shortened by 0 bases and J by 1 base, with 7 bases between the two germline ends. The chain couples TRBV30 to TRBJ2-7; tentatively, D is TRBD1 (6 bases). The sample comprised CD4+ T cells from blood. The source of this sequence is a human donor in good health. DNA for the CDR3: TGTGCCTGGAGTGTACAGGGATCCTACGAGCAGTACTTC. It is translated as CAWSVQGSYEQYF.